The 28 T cell receptor beta chains below were found in one sample sequenced in a study of early T cells in non-severe SARS-CoV-2 infection. One entry per CDR3 protein, called by TCRdb with MiXCR from the 5' RACE reads. This repertoire shows approximately 49,000 distinct CDR3 sequences, about 12% found once; its top ten account for roughly a tenth. Input material: whole blood. These receptors all come from an adult who was a healthcare worker with PCR-confirmed SARS-CoV-2 infection or an uninfected control (not recorded which).

This clonotype was seen a few times. The rearrangement uses TRBV29-1 and TRBJ1-1; 9 positions agree with TRBD1. The germline V gene encodes CDR1 SQVTM and CDR2 ANQGSEA. Trimming took 3 bases from V and 4 from J; bases not matched to a gene: 0. There are 12 residues in the CDR3. The CDR3: CSVETGGTEAFF. In nucleotides, the CDR3 is TGCAGCGTTGAGACAGGGGGCACTGAAGCTTTCTTT.

This clonotype appeared many times. This chain joins TRBV5-1 and TRBJ1-1; a possible D gene is TRBD1 (5 bases). The CDR3 spans 15 residues. The germline V gene has CDR1 SGHRS and CDR2 YFSETQ. The V end lost 0 bases, the J end lost 5 bases, and 14 bases lay between the germline ends. The CDR3 bases are TGCGCCAGCAGCTTGGCTGCAGGGTGGAGGACTGAAGCTTTCTTT. Protein: CASSLAAGWRTEAFF.

The V gene is TRBV28, the J gene TRBJ1-5; D unresolved. Germline V CDR1 and CDR2: MDHEN, SYDVKM. CDR3 length: 14 residues. V shed 5 bases and J shed 5 bases, with 13 bases lying between them. The CDR3 loop reads CASSPHVGHQPQHF. The DNA for the CDR3 is TGTGCCAGCAGTCCACATGTGGGCCATCAGCCCCAGCATTTT.

This sequence joins TRBV4-1 and TRBJ1-1; unclear D gene. Trimming left V 3 bases short and J 1 base short, with 12 bases between. CDR3 size: 15 residues. In germline, CDR1 is MGHRA, CDR2 YSYEKL. This CDR3 reads CASSHATTENTEAFF. Written as DNA, the CDR3 is TGCGCCAGCAGCCATGCTACTACAGAGAACACTGAAGCTTTCTTT.

This clonotype was seen once. V gene TRBV7-9 combines with J gene TRBJ2-3, with 10 bases that match TRBD2. From germline, CDR1 is SEHNR and CDR2 FQNEAQ (reference sequence). With 3 bases clipped from V and 0 bases from J, the junction kept 6 bases outside the gene matches. CDR3 length equals 17 residues. The CDR3 sequence is CASSFQLAGSSTDTQYF. CDR3 sequence (DNA): TGTGCCAGCAGCTTCCAACTAGCGGGGTCTAGCACAGATACGCAGTATTTT.

This clonotype was detected only a few times. This chain links TRBV5-1 with TRBJ1-1, with no clear D. The CDR3 sequence is 16 residues long. Germline values: CDR1 SGHRS, CDR2 YFSETQ. The germline V and J ends were trimmed by 2 bases and 1 base, with 15 bases remaining between them. CDR3 nucleotide sequence: TGCGCCAGCAGCTTCCCCGGTGACACCGGGAACACTGAAGCTTTCTTT. Protein sequence: CASSFPGDTGNTEAFF.

The chain employs TRBV5-1 and TRBJ2-5; a possible D gene is TRBD2 (6 bases). V lost 2 bases and J 5 bases, leaving 10 bases between the germline ends. The CDR3 loop spans 13 amino acids. CDR1 is SGHRS and CDR2 is YFSETQ in the germline V gene. The DNA of the CDR3 is TGCGCCAGCAGCTTTTGGGGAGGCGAGACCCAGTACTTC. Its translation: CASSFWGGETQYF.

V gene TRBV6-6 combines with J gene TRBJ2-2; unclear D gene. This CDR3 has 10 amino acids. Trimming took off 6 bases at V and 6 bases at J, with 2 bases between the two ends. Per the germline V gene, CDR1 is MNHNY and CDR2 is SVGAGI (reference sequence). The CDR3 bases are TGTGCCAGCAGCGCCGGGGAGCTGTTTTTT. Translated, it gives CASSAGELFF.

This clonotype was detected ten times or more. This chain links TRBV7-2 with TRBJ1-1, with D unclear. Germline CDR1 is SGHTA and CDR2 is FQGNSA. The CDR3 sequence is 13 residues long. The V and J ends lost 1 base and 3 bases respectively, with 6 bases between them. This CDR3 reads CASSLDPYTEAFF. CDR3 in DNA: TGTGCCAGCAGCTTAGACCCTTACACTGAAGCTTTCTTT.

The chain couples TRBV29-1 to TRBJ2-7; D uncertain. V was clipped by 1 base and J by 2 bases, with 9 bases between them. The CDR3 has 13 residues. CDR1 is SQVTM and CDR2 is ANQGSEA in the germline V gene. The CDR3 sequence: CSVEVGSPYEQYF. In DNA form, the CDR3 reads TGCAGCGTTGAAGTAGGGTCTCCCTACGAGCAGTACTTC.

This clonotype has at least ten counts. The gene calls are TRBV12-3 or TRBV12-4 and TRBJ1-5; maybe TRBD1 (6 bases). The V gene lost 5 bases and the J gene lost 4 bases, with 12 bases spanning the gap. CDR3 length: 14 amino acids. CDR3 sequence reads: CASSHGQWNQPQHF. For the CDR3, the DNA is TGTGCCAGCAGTCACGGACAGTGGAATCAGCCCCAGCATTTT.

This clonotype was counted only a few times. The J gene is TRBJ2-2, the V gene TRBV27; unclear D gene. The CDR3 has 15 amino acids. The germline V gene has CDR1 MNHEY and CDR2 SMNVEV (reference sequence). V was shortened by 6 bases and J by 0 bases, with 11 bases between the two germline ends. As DNA, the CDR3 is TGTGCCAGCAGAACCGGGCACGCGAACACCGGGGAGCTGTTTTTT. This gives the protein CASRTGHANTGELFF.

The table lists this clonotype with many counts. The chain has TRBV3-1 and TRBJ1-5; D gene ambiguous. Germline V gives CDR1 LGHDT, CDR2 YNNKEL (reference sequence). CDR3 length equals 13 residues. Trimming took off 2 bases at V and 0 bases at J, with 2 bases between the two ends. The CDR3 sequence: CASSQYSNQPQHF. The CDR3 DNA follows: TGTGCCAGCAGCCAATATAGCAATCAGCCCCAGCATTTT.

This clonotype has a count of ten or more. The J gene is TRBJ1-1, the V gene TRBV11-3, with 9 bases matching TRBD1. The CDR3 spans 14 residues. Germline lookup yields CDR1 SGHNT and CDR2 YENEEA. Unmatched junction bases numbered 5, after V lost 5 bases and J lost 4 bases. CDR3 sequence: CASSVQGATTEAFF. In DNA, the CDR3 is TGTGCCAGCAGCGTACAGGGGGCGACCACTGAAGCTTTCTTT.

The V call is TRBV19, the J call TRBJ2-6; TRBD1 aligns across 7 bases. The CDR3 has 16 residues. The germline CDR1 and CDR2 sequences are LNHDA and SQIVND (reference sequence). V trimming: 6 bases; J trimming: 0 bases; junction bases outside the gene matches: 5. DNA of the CDR3: TGTGCCAGTAGGGGACAGATAAACTCTGGGGCCAACGTCCTGACTTTC. Residues: CASRGQINSGANVLTF.

This clonotype was observed a handful of times. The gene calls are TRBV5-1 and TRBJ2-2, with D possibly matching TRBD2 (6 bases). Germline V gene sequence: CDR1 SGHRS, CDR2 YFSETQ. The CDR3 totals 14 residues. The V end lost 3 bases, the J end lost 6 bases, and 12 bases lay between the germline ends. The CDR3 protein is CASSWRDAAGELFF. The CDR3 coding sequence is TGCGCCAGCAGCTGGAGGGACGCAGCCGGGGAGCTGTTTTTT.

The chain recombines TRBV12-3 or TRBV12-4 with TRBJ1-1; TRBD1 aligns across 12 bases. The V segment lost 6 bases and the J segment 4 bases; nucleotides outside the gene matches: 6. The CDR3 sequence is 15 residues long. The CDR3 DNA follows: TGTGCCAGCAGCGCGGGACAGGGGGCAATCACTGAAGCTTTCTTT. As protein: CASSAGQGAITEAFF.

V and J are TRBV12-5 and TRBJ1-2, with D possibly matching TRBD1 (6 bases). V was clipped by 2 bases and J by 5 bases, with 15 bases between them. Germline CDR1 and CDR2: LGHNT and FRNRAP. The CDR3 has 15 residues. CDR3 region: CASGLPRGGLYGYTF. Here the CDR3 DNA reads TGTGCTAGTGGTTTGCCCCGGGGGGGGCTATATGGCTACACCTTC.

This sequence joins TRBV18 and TRBJ2-1; 7 bases fit TRBD1. Germline assignment: CDR1 KGHSH and CDR2 LQKENI. The CDR3 loop spans 15 amino acids. Losses at the gene ends were 4 bases for V and 6 bases for J; bases not matched to a gene: 9. In nucleotides, the CDR3 is TGTGCCAGCTCACTGTACAGGGGACCCCCCAATGAGCAGTTCTTC. This gives the protein CASSLYRGPPNEQFF.

This clonotype was seen more than once but under ten times. This chain links TRBV7-2 with TRBJ1-5, with D tentatively TRBD1 (6 bases). There are 15 residues in the CDR3. V was cut by 5 bases and J by 1 base, with 12 bases left in between. Germline V CDR1 and CDR2: SGHTA, FQGNSA. This CDR3 is CASSTWGQSNQPQHF. CDR3 in DNA: TGTGCCAGCAGCACCTGGGGACAAAGCAATCAGCCCCAGCATTTT.

This clonotype was recorded at least ten times. Here the CDR3 DNA reads TGTGCCAGCAGCCAAGAATTAACAGGGGGGACCCAAGAGACCCAGTACTTC. Translation: CASSQELTGGTQETQYF. V gene TRBV4-2 combines with J gene TRBJ2-5; 8 bases are shared with TRBD1. V lost 0 bases to trimming and J lost 1 base; unmatched junction nucleotides: 7. This CDR3 is built from 17 residues. Germline V lookup: CDR1 LGHNA, CDR2 YNFKEQ.

This clonotype came up many times. The chain carries TRBV7-9 and TRBJ2-1, with 14 bases aligning to TRBD2. Unmatched junction bases numbered 9, after V lost 5 bases and J lost 6 bases. CDR1 and CDR2 (germline): SEHNR, FQNEAQ (reference sequence). CDR3 size: 17 residues. Here the CDR3 reads CASSLPGLAGVVNEQFF. The CDR3 coding sequence is TGTGCCAGCAGCCTGCCGGGACTAGCGGGAGTGGTCAATGAGCAGTTCTTC.

The table lists this clonotype with many counts. The chain links TRBV13 to TRBJ1-5; D gene unclear. Deletions cut 4 bases from V and 4 bases from J, with 11 bases between. Germline V gene sequence: CDR1 PRHDT, CDR2 FYEKMQ (reference sequence). CDR3 size: 14 residues. Here the CDR3 DNA reads TGTGCCAGCAGCTCAACCTCGGATAATCAGCCCCAGCATTTT. The encoded protein is CASSSTSDNQPQHF.

This chain joins TRBV4-1 and TRBJ2-3; D remains ambiguous. This CDR3 comprises 15 residues. CDR1 is MGHRA, CDR2 YSYEKL, per germline. V was trimmed by 1 base and J by 4 bases, leaving 12 bases between them. The CDR3 here is CASSQAGPSADTQYF. CDR3 DNA: TGCGCCAGCAGCCAAGCGGGTCCTAGTGCAGATACGCAGTATTTT.

V and J are TRBV29-1 and TRBJ2-7; D assignment may be TRBD1 or TRBD2 (5 bases each). The CDR3 is 10 residues long. In germline, CDR1 is SQVTM, CDR2 ANQGSEA. Trimming removed 6 bases from V and 3 bases from J, with 6 bases in between. The CDR3 loop reads CSVRGYEQYF. In DNA, the CDR3 is TGCAGCGTGAGGGGCTACGAGCAGTACTTC.

This rearrangement joins TRBV7-2 to TRBJ2-5; a weak D match, TRBD2 (5 bases). V dropped 3 bases and J dropped 5 bases, with 13 bases sitting between them. Germline CDR1 SGHTA, CDR2 FQGNSA. The CDR3 is made up of 14 amino acids. CDR3: CASSFGTRRETQYF. DNA for the CDR3: TGTGCCAGCAGCTTCGGCACGAGGAGGGAGACCCAGTACTTC.

The chain links TRBV12-3 or TRBV12-4 to TRBJ1-2, with D perhaps TRBD1 (6 bases). The CDR3 contains 12 residues. V was trimmed by 6 bases and J by 6 bases, leaving 11 bases between them. The CDR3 is CASSRDTDGYTF. CDR3 DNA: TGTGCCAGCAGCCGGGACACGGATGGCTACACCTTC.

In its sample, this clonotype was seen many times. The rearrangement joins TRBV5-6 to TRBJ1-2; D gene ambiguous. The V gene's germline CDR1 is SGHDT and CDR2 YYEEEE. CDR3 length: 13 residues. Deletions cut 2 bases from V and 4 bases from J, with 9 bases between. CDR3 protein: CASSLESLYGYTF. The CDR3 nucleotides are TGTGCCAGCAGCTTAGAGAGCCTCTATGGCTACACCTTC.